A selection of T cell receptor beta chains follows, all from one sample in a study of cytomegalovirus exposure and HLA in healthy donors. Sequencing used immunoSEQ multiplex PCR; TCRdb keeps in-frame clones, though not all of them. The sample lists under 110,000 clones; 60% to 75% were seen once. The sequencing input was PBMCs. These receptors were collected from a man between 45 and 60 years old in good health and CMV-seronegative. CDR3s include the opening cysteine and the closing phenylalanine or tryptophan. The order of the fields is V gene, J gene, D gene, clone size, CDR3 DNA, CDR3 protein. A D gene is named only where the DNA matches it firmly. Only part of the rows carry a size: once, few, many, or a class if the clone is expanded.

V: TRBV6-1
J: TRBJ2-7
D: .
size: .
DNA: TGTGCCAGCAGCTTCAGGCAGGGACAGTACTTC
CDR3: CASSFRQGQYF

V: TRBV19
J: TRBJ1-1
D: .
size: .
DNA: TGTGCCAGTAGTATGATACAGGGAGAAGCTTTCTTT
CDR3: CASSMIQGEAFF

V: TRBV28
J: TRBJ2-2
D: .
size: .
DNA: TGTGCCAGTACTTACCAAAATCGGCTGTTTTTT
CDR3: CASTYQNRLFF

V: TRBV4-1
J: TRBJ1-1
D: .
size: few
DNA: TGCGCCAGCAGCCAAGCTGAGTGGGAGACTGAAGCTTTCTTT
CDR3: CASSQAEWETEAFF

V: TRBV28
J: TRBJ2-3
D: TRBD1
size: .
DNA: TGTGCCAGTAGCGTAGAGTATTCGCTACAGGGGGCGGGTACAGATACGCAGTATTTT
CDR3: CASSVEYSLQGAGTDTQYF

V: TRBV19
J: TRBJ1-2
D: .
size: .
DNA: TGTGCCAGTCGACCCCCAGAGCGCTATGGCTACACCTTC
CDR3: CASRPPERYGYTF

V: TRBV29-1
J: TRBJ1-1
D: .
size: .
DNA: TGCAGCGTTGGACAGGCTGAAGCTTTCTTT
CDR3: CSVGQAEAFF

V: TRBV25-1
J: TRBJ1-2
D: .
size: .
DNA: TGTGCCAGCAGTGACGGGGGGATACATGGCTACACCTTC
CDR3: CASSDGGIHGYTF

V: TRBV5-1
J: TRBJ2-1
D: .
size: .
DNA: TGCGCCAGCAGACCCATCAGCTACAATGAGCAGTTCTTC
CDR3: CASRPISYNEQFF

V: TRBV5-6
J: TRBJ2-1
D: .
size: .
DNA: TGTGCCAGCAGCCAGGACATAATCTATGAGCAGTTCTTC
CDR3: CASSQDIIYEQFF

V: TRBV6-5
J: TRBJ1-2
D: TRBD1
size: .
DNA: TGTGCCAGCAGTTATTCGGGACAGTTCTATGGCTACACCTTC
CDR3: CASSYSGQFYGYTF

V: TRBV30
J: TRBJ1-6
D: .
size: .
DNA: TGTGCCTGGACCCCTGGACAGAGAGATAATTCACCCCTCCACTTT
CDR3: CAWTPGQRDNSPLHF

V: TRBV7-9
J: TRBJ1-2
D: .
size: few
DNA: TGTGCCAGCAGCGGGGGGGGGAACTATGGCTACACCTTC
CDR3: CASSGGGNYGYTF

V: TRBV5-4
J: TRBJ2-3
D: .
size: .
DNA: TGTGCCAGCAGCCGGAGCACAGATACGCAGTATTTT
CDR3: CASSRSTDTQYF

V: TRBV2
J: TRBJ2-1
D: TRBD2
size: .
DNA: TGTGCCAGCAGAAGCGGGGGGGGCAATGAGCAGTTCTTC
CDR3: CASRSGGGNEQFF

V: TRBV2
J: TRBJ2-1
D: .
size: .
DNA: TGTGCCAGCAGTGAAAGGGCCAGGGAATTCTTC
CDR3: CASSERAREFF

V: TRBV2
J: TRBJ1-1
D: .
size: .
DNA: TGTGCCAGCAGGCACGACAGTCTTAACACTGAAGCTTTCTTT
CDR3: CASRHDSLNTEAFF

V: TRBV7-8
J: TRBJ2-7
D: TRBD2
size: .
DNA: TGTGCCAGCACCTCGGGGGCGGGAGGGCCCTCTCGCGAGCAGTACTTC
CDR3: CASTSGAGGPSREQYF

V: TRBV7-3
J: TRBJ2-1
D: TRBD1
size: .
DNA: TGTGCCAGCAGCACGCAGGGGACAGGGTTTAACAATGAGCAGTTCTTC
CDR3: CASSTQGTGFNNEQFF

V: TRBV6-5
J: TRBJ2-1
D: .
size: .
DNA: TGTGCCAGCAGTTATTACCGGAAGACAGCGGGCGAGCAGTTCTTC
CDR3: CASSYYRKTAGEQFF

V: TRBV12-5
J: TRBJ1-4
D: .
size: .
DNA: TGTGCTAGTGGCCCTCTCGGTGAAAAACTGTTTTTT
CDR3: CASGPLGEKLFF

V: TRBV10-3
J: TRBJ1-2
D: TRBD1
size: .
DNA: TGTGCCATCAGCCCCGGACAGGGGTCCAACTATGGCTACACCTTC
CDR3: CAISPGQGSNYGYTF

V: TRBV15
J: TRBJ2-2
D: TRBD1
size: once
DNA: TGTGCCACCAGCAGCCGGGACAGGGGGCTGCTCGACCCCGAGGACACCGGGGAGCTGTTTTTT
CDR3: CATSSRDRGLLDPEDTGELFF

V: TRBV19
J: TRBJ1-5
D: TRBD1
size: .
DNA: TGTGCCAGTAGTATCGGTCAGGGGGCCGGTCAGCCCCAGCATTTT
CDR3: CASSIGQGAGQPQHF

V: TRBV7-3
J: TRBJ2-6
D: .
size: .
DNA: TGTGCCAGCAGCTTTGGAGAGTCTGGGGCCAACGTCCTGACTTTC
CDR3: CASSFGESGANVLTF

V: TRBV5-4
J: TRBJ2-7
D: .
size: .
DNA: TGTGCCAGCAGCTTTTCGCTAGGAGGCCACGAGCAGTACTTC
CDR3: CASSFSLGGHEQYF

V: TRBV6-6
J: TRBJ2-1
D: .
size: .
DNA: TGTGCCAGCAGCCTCGTTGGGCCTACGATTGGTGGTGAGCAGTTCTTC
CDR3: CASSLVGPTIGGEQFF

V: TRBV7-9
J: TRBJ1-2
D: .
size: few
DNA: TGTGCCTGCAGCCCGACAACCGGACATGGGACTAACTATGGCTACACCTTC
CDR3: CACSPTTGHGTNYGYTF

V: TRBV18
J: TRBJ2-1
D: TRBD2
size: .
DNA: TGTGCCAGCTCACCACCAGTATCGCGGGGGGCGGGCAATGAGCAGTTCTTC
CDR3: CASSPPVSRGAGNEQFF

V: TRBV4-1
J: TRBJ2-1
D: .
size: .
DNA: TGCGCCAGCCAGAGGGACAGCGGGTACAATGAGCAGTTCTTC
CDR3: CASQRDSGYNEQFF

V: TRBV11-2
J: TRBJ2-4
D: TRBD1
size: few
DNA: TGTGCCAGCAGCTTCAACAGGGGCGGCGGCATTCAGTACTTC
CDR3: CASSFNRGGGIQYF

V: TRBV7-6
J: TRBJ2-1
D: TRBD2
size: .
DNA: TGTGCCAGCAGCCCCGGGACTAGCGCCGCGCAGTTCTTC
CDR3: CASSPGTSAAQFF

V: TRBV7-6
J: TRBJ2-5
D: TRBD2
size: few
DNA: TGTGCCAGCAGCTCGACTAGCGGGAGGGAAGAGACCCAGTACTTC
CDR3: CASSSTSGREETQYF

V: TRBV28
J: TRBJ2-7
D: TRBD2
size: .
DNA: TGTGCCAGCAGTTTGCCTACTAGCGGGAATTACGAGCAGTACTTC
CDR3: CASSLPTSGNYEQYF

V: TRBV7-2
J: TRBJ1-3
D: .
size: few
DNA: TGTGCCAGCAGCCCCGCGGCGGGAACTGGAAACACCATATATTTT
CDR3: CASSPAAGTGNTIYF

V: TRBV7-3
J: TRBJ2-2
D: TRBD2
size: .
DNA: TGTGCCAGCAGCTTATCGAGCGGGACGATCACCGGGGAGCTGTTTTTT
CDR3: CASSLSSGTITGELFF

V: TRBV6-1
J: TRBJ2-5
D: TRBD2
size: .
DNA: TGTGCCAGCAGCCGAATAGCGGGGGGGCAGGAGACCCAGTACTTC
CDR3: CASSRIAGGQETQYF

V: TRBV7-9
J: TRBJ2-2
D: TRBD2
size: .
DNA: TGTGCCAGCGGTAGCGGGATCAACACCGGGGAGCTGTTTTTT
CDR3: CASGSGINTGELFF

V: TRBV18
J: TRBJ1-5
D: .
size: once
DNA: TGTGCCAGCTCACCAGGGGCGGGCAATCAGCCCCAGCATTTT
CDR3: CASSPGAGNQPQHF

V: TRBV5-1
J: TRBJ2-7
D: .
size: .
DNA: TGCGCCAGCCAAGAACAGAGCTCCTACGAGCAGTACTTC
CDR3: CASQEQSSYEQYF

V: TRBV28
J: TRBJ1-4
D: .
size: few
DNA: TGTGCCACCTTGGGCCTCGTTAATGAAAAACTGTTTTTT
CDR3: CATLGLVNEKLFF

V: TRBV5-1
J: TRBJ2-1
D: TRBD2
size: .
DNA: TGCGCCAGCAGTGTGCTAGCGGGGACAGTCAATGAGCAGTTCTTC
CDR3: CASSVLAGTVNEQFF